A selection of T cell receptor beta chains follows, all from one sample in a study of T cell changes during pregnancy in multiple sclerosis. Sequencing used immunoSEQ multiplex PCR; TCRdb keeps in-frame clones, though not all of them. The sample lists over 75,000 clones, 85% to 95% occurring once. Material: peripheral blood, obtained in the first trimester of pregnancy. The receptor source for this set is a female donor with multiple sclerosis, enrolled in a pregnancy study. CDR3s include the opening cysteine and the closing phenylalanine or tryptophan. D genes are given only for firm matches. The size entry is marked missing in some rows and otherwise reads once, few, many or a size class.

DNA	CDR3	J	V	length	D	size
TGTGCCAGCAGGTCCCAGATGTACGAGCAGTACTTC	CASRSQMYEQYF	TRBJ2-7	TRBV27	12	-	-
TGTGCCAGCAGCTTAGTTTCGACCTCCCTTGACACTGGAAACACCATATATTTT	CASSLVSTSLDTGNTIYF	TRBJ1-3	TRBV7-2	18	-	-
TGTGCCAGCAGCGTAAGCCGAAATAAGCAGGGGTTCGATGGCTACACCTTC	CASSVSRNKQGFDGYTF	TRBJ1-2	TRBV9	17	-	-
TGTGCCAGCAGCGTAGAAGGCGGGAGTCAGTACGAGCAGTACTTC	CASSVEGGSQYEQYF	TRBJ2-7	TRBV9	15	TRBD2	once
TGTGCCAGCAGTAGCGGGAGGGCAGATATAGCCAAAAACATTCAGTACTTC	CASSSGRADIAKNIQYF	TRBJ2-4	TRBV28	17	TRBD2	-
TGTGCCAGCAGCTTAGTTCCCCACGGGTCAGGGGAGCAGTTCTTC	CASSLVPHGSGEQFF	TRBJ2-1	TRBV7-2	15	-	-
TGTGCCAGCGGTCAGGGGATGGTCACTGAAGCTTTCTTT	CASGQGMVTEAFF	TRBJ1-1	TRBV28	13	-	-
TGTGCCAGTAGTACCTGGACAGGGGAGGGTCAGCCCCAGCATTTT	CASSTWTGEGQPQHF	TRBJ1-5	TRBV19	15	TRBD1	-
TGTGCCAGCAGTGACTCGTCCCAGGGCAATGAGCAGTTCTTC	CASSDSSQGNEQFF	TRBJ2-1	TRBV6-4	14	-	-
TGCAGCGTTGAAGCGGGAGGGTACAATGAGCAGTTCTTC	CSVEAGGYNEQFF	TRBJ2-1	TRBV29-1	13	TRBD2	-
TGTGCCAGCAGCTCTAAATGGACATTAGGGACAGATACGCAGTATTTT	CASSSKWTLGTDTQYF	TRBJ2-3	TRBV11-2	16	-	-
TGTGCCAGCTCATCGGGACAGGGGGCGATCAATGAGCAGTTCTTC	CASSSGQGAINEQFF	TRBJ2-1	TRBV18	15	TRBD1	-
TGTGCCAGCAGGGTCGGACAGGCCAATGAGCAGTTCTTC	CASRVGQANEQFF	TRBJ2-1	TRBV28	13	TRBD1	-
TGTGCCAGCTCACCTGTAACAGGGGAGAACACTGAAGCTTTCTTT	CASSPVTGENTEAFF	TRBJ1-1	TRBV18	15	TRBD1	-
TGTGCCTGGAGAGGGGGCTGGGACACTGAAGCTTTCTTT	CAWRGGWDTEAFF	TRBJ1-1	TRBV30	13	TRBD1	few
TGTGCCAGCTCAACCCTTATTAGCGGGAGAAACTACGAGCAGTACTTC	CASSTLISGRNYEQYF	TRBJ2-7	TRBV18	16	TRBD2	-
TGCGCCAGCAGCCCCGGGACTAGCGGGAGGTCTGAGCAGTTCTTC	CASSPGTSGRSEQFF	TRBJ2-1	TRBV5-1	15	TRBD2	once
TGTGCCAGCAGTTCGGGACCCGGGAGCTCCTACGAGCAGTACTTC	CASSSGPGSSYEQYF	TRBJ2-7	TRBV6-5	15	-	-
TGTGCCATCAGTGAGACCGACAGGGTCTATGAGCAGTACTTC	CAISETDRVYEQYF	TRBJ2-7	TRBV10-3	14	TRBD1	-
TGTGCCAGCAGCCAGGTCCTCGATGAGCAGTTCTTC	CASSQVLDEQFF	TRBJ2-1	TRBV11-3	12	-	-
TGTGCCAGCAGCTTAGGGACTAGCGGCCTCCGAAAGTACTTC	CASSLGTSGLRKYF	TRBJ2-7	TRBV7-9	14	TRBD2	-
TGTGCCAGCAGTTTATCTGGACATATCAATCAGCCCCAGCATTTT	CASSLSGHINQPQHF	TRBJ1-5	TRBV27	15	-	-
TGTGCCAGTAGTTTAGGGACTAGCCCAGAGACCCAGTACTTC	CASSLGTSPETQYF	TRBJ2-5	TRBV19	14	TRBD2	-
TGTGCCAGCAGCAATGAGGGAGAGCAGCGGCAGTTCTTC	CASSNEGEQRQFF	TRBJ2-1	TRBV21-1	13	-	-